The 22 T cell receptor beta chains below all came from one sample that was sequenced in a study of blood T cell repertoires in COVID-19. Clones were read by immunoSEQ multiplex PCR, and TCRdb kept only the in-frame ones, dropping some. The data contain some 150,000 clones, approximately 87% of them singletons. The sample comprised PBMCs or T cells enriched from blood (not recorded which). The source is a woman in her thirties with acute COVID-19.

The chain employs TRBV19 and TRBJ1-2; D gene unclear. The CDR3 consists of 13 residues. Germline CDR1 LNHDA, CDR2 SQIVND (reference sequence). V lost 6 bases and J 0 bases, leaving 8 bases between the germline ends. The CDR3 sequence: CASSLVSNYGYTF. The CDR3 region has the DNA TGTGCCAGTAGCCTTGTATCTAACTATGGCTACACCTTC.

V is TRBV7-2 and J is TRBJ1-3, with TRBD1 matching 9 bases. With V trimmed by 7 bases and J by 1 base, 8 bases remained unmatched. The CDR3 has 16 residues. Germline CDR1 SGHTA, CDR2 FQGNSA. The CDR3 spells CASTAGQGVSGNTIYF. CDR3 DNA: TGTGCCAGCACAGCGGGACAGGGAGTTTCTGGAAACACCATATATTTT.

The V call is TRBV6-2 or TRBV6-3, the J call TRBJ2-3; TRBD2 is a possible D gene (7 bases). The germline V and J ends were trimmed by 6 bases and 1 base, with 20 bases remaining between them. Germline V gene lookup returns CDR1 MNHEY and CDR2 SVGEGT. This CDR3 has 17 residues. The CDR3 reads CASSSLGGGVGTDTQYF. The CDR3 bases are TGTGCCAGCAGCTCCCTGGGAGGGGGGGTCGGCACAGATACGCAGTATTTT.

This sequence joins TRBV3-1 (or the pseudogene TRBV3-2) and TRBJ2-5; TRBD2 aligns across 12 bases. The V segment lost 1 base and the J segment 5 bases; nucleotides outside the gene matches: 8. CDR1 is LGHDT, CDR2 YNNKEL, per germline (reference sequence). There are 17 residues in the CDR3. The CDR3 coding sequence is TGTGCCAGCAGCCAAGGCCTAGCGGGAGGGGGTGGGGAGACCCAGTACTTC. This sequence encodes CASSQGLAGGGGETQYF.

This clone was seen only a few times. The rearrangement links TRBV30 to TRBJ1-5; possibly TRBD1 for D (6 bases). Germline values: CDR1 GTSNPN, CDR2 SVGIG (reference sequence). This CDR3 has 12 amino acids. V lost 5 bases, J lost 7 bases, and 12 bases lay in between. CDR3 DNA sequence: TGTGCCTGGGGGTTTAGGGGGCAGCCCCAGCATTTT. Its protein product is CAWGFRGQPQHF.

The chain uses TRBV2 and TRBJ1-3; unclear D gene. The V end lost 3 bases, the J end lost 0 bases, and 12 bases lay between the germline ends. Germline CDR1 reads SNHLY; CDR2 reads FYNNEI. The CDR3 contains 16 residues. The CDR3 DNA is TGTGCCAGCAGTGATACATCCGTTCCCTCTGGAAACACCATATATTTT. The encoded protein is CASSDTSVPSGNTIYF.

The chain couples TRBV5-1 to TRBJ2-7; 14 positions match TRBD2. Germline V gene sequence: CDR1 SGHRS, CDR2 YFSETQ. V was pared by 1 base and J by 5 bases, with 8 bases of the junction left unmatched. This CDR3 has 17 residues. CDR3 sequence reads: CASSLLGLAGVRHEQYF. CDR3 sequence (DNA): TGCGCCAGCAGCTTGCTGGGACTAGCGGGAGTAAGACACGAGCAGTACTTC.

This clone was recorded once. V is TRBV27 and J is TRBJ1-2; maybe TRBD1 (5 bases). This CDR3 contains 13 residues. The V end was cut by 0 bases, the J end by 8 bases, with 10 bases between. Germline V CDR1 and CDR2: MNHEY, SMNVEV (reference sequence). This CDR3 is CASSLSGVGGYTF. CDR3 coding DNA: TGTGCCAGCAGTTTATCAGGGGTGGGCGGCTACACCTTC.

The J gene is TRBJ2-1, the V gene TRBV21-1; the table names TRBD1, a call not compared with the DNA. TRBV21-1 is termed a pseudogene. This CDR3 region has 20 residues. This CDR3 reads CASSKGGDRGAASGDNEQFF. The CDR3 nucleotides are TGTGCCAGCAGCAAAGGGGGGGACAGGGGTGCGGCTAGCGGAGACAATGAGCAGTTCTTC.

This chain uses TRBV30 with TRBJ2-7; 7 nucleotides agree with TRBD1. The J segment lost 3 bases and the V segment lost 2 bases, leaving 10 bases of the junction unmatched. The germline CDR1 and CDR2 sequences are GTSNPN and SVGIG (reference sequence). The length of the CDR3 is 15 residues. CDR3 in amino acids: CAWSNMGTEVYEQYF. CDR3 DNA: TGTGCCTGGAGTAATATGGGGACAGAGGTCTACGAGCAGTACTTC.

This chain joins TRBV6-5 and TRBJ2-7, with TRBD2 matching over 7 bases. Per the germline V gene, CDR1 is MNHEY and CDR2 is SVGAGI. CDR3 length equals 15 residues. After removal of 7 bases from V and 0 bases from J, the junction contained 9 bases not matched to a gene. CDR3: CASTRGGSGSYEQYF. The CDR3 bases are TGTGCCAGCACCCGGGGCGGGAGTGGCTCCTACGAGCAGTACTTC.

In this sample, this clone turned up once. V gene TRBV5-1 combines with J gene TRBJ1-6; D unresolved. The V gene lost 2 bases and the J gene lost 7 bases, with 10 bases spanning the gap. The CDR3 runs to 14 residues. Germline V lookup: CDR1 SGHRS, CDR2 YFSETQ. This CDR3 reads CASSFQTQNSPLHF. The CDR3 bases are TGCGCCAGCAGCTTTCAGACACAAAATTCACCCCTCCACTTT.

The J gene is TRBJ2-5, the V gene TRBV9, with a weak D call TRBD1 (5 bases). Germline V gene lookup returns CDR1 SGDLS and CDR2 YYNGEE. V lost 0 bases, J lost 2 bases, and 11 bases lay in between. The CDR3 loop spans 15 amino acids. CDR3 in amino acids: CASSVGAGWQETQYF. The CDR3 DNA reads TGTGCCAGCAGCGTAGGTGCAGGGTGGCAAGAGACCCAGTACTTC.

The genes are TRBV9 and TRBJ2-2; weak D call: TRBD1 (5 bases). From germline, CDR1 is SGDLS and CDR2 YYNGEE. Trimming took off 1 base at V and 4 bases at J, with 11 bases between the two ends. The CDR3 loop spans 15 amino acids. The CDR3 region is CASSVRTRGTGELFF. CDR3 in DNA: TGTGCCAGCAGCGTAAGAACAAGGGGCACCGGGGAGCTGTTTTTT. The full variable domain, rest sourced from reference TRBV9 and TRBJ2-2, is DSGVTQTPKHLITATGQRVTLRCSPRSGDLSVYWYQQSLDQGLQFLIQYYNGEERAKGNILERFSAQQFPDLHSELNLSSLELGDSALYFCASSVRTRGTGELFFGEGSRLTVL.

This rearrangement joins TRBV19 to TRBJ2-1; the D gene is possibly TRBD1 (7 bases). Trimming took 10 bases from V and 2 from J, leaving 15 bases between them. CDR1 LNHDA and CDR2 SQIVND come from the germline V gene (reference sequence). The CDR3 covers 14 residues. CDR3 nucleotide sequence: TGTGCCACCTCAGGGGGAGGTACCTACAATGAGCAGTTCTTC. It specifies CATSGGGTYNEQFF. Using reference TRBV19 and TRBJ2-1 for the parts outside the CDR3, the full variable domain is DGGITQSPKYLFRKEGQNVTLSCEQNLNHDAMYWYRQDPGQGLRLIYYSQIVNDFQKGDIAEGYSVSREKKESFPLTVTSAQKNPTAFYLCATSGGGTYNEQFFGPGTRLTVL.

This clone was observed once. This chain connects TRBV5-1 to TRBJ2-5; D is ambiguous. CDR3 size: 13 residues. Looked up from germline, CDR1 is SGHRS and CDR2 is YFSETQ. With 0 bases removed from V and 2 bases from J, the gap between germline ends came to 5 bases. CDR3 bases: TGCGCCAGCAGCTTGGGCAGTCAAGAGACCCAGTACTTC. This gives the protein CASSLGSQETQYF.

The rearrangement joins TRBV21-1 to TRBJ2-7; TRBD1 was called by the table and not checked on the DNA. TRBV21-1 is shown as a pseudogene. The CDR3 loop spans 17 amino acids. The chain's CDR3 is CATVGQVHQFCSYEQYF. The DNA for the CDR3 is TGTGCCACCGTCGGTCAGGTTCATCAATTTTGCTCCTACGAGCAGTACTTC.

This chain connects TRBV28 to TRBJ1-1, with 10 bases aligning to TRBD1. Germline V gene sequence: CDR1 MDHEN, CDR2 SYDVKM. The length of the CDR3 is 15 residues. Losses at the gene ends were 6 bases for V and 6 bases for J; bases not matched to a gene: 10. CDR3 nucleotide sequence: TGTGCCAGCAGGACAGGGGGCGCTTCCCCACCTGAAGCTTTCTTT. Encoded protein: CASRTGGASPPEAFF.

V gene TRBV7-2 combines with J gene TRBJ1-2; D is unclear. Trimming removed 1 base from V and 7 bases from J, with 16 bases in between. The CDR3 extends over 15 amino acids. CDR1 is SGHTA, CDR2 FQGNSA, per germline. The CDR3 loop is CASSLEREGVPGYTF. The DNA for the CDR3 is TGTGCCAGCAGCTTAGAGAGGGAAGGAGTCCCTGGCTACACCTTC. Variable domain in full (rest from reference TRBV7-2 and TRBJ1-2): GAGVSQSPSNKVTEKGKDVELRCDPISGHTALYWYRQSLGQGLEFLIYFQGNSAPDKSGLPSDRFSAERTGGSVSTLTIQRTQQEDSAVYLCASSLEREGVPGYTFGSGTRLTVV.

The V call is TRBV2, the J call TRBJ1-5, with a weak D call TRBD1 (6 bases). Germline V gene sequence: CDR1 SNHLY, CDR2 FYNNEI. This CDR3 comprises 13 residues. V gave up 5 bases and J gave up 6 bases, with 11 bases separating them. The CDR3 reads CASSPGESQPQHF. CDR3 bases: TGTGCCAGCAGTCCAGGGGAGAGTCAGCCCCAGCATTTT.

This chain joins TRBV4-1 and TRBJ2-7; TRBD1 aligns across 8 bases. From germline, CDR1 is MGHRA and CDR2 YSYEKL. Losses at the gene ends were 0 bases for V and 1 base for J; bases not matched to a gene: 2. The CDR3 covers 15 residues. CDR3 residues: CASSQDGTGSYEQYF. The CDR3 nucleotides read TGCGCCAGCAGCCAAGATGGGACAGGATCCTACGAGCAGTACTTC.

The chain's CDR3 is CASSQQTGPFYEQYF. In DNA form, the CDR3 reads TGCGCCAGCAGCCAACAGACAGGGCCCTTCTACGAGCAGTACTTC. This chain connects TRBV4-1 to TRBJ2-7, with 7 bases that match TRBD1. CDR3 length: 15 amino acids. The germline gives CDR1 MGHRA, CDR2 YSYEKL. The J segment lost 3 bases and the V segment lost 2 bases, leaving 7 bases of the junction unmatched.